A single sample is the source of the 14 T cell receptor beta chains below, sequenced in a study of control samples from healthy donors and cancer patients. Only in-frame clones appear in the TCRdb table, and some are missing; sequencing was by immunoSEQ multiplex PCR. The sample contains 110,000 to 150,000 clones, 91% of which appear only once. Sequenced material: blood. These receptors all come from a man between 18 and 29 years old in good health.

The V and J genes are TRBV6-5 and TRBJ1-3; TRBD1 aligns across 9 bases. Germline V gene data show CDR1 as MNHEY and CDR2 as SVGAGI. This CDR3 has 14 residues. The junction had 6 bases not matched to a gene; V was cut back by 6 bases and J by 6 bases. The CDR3 bases are TGTGCCAGCAGGCCCGGGACAGGGCCAAACACCATATATTTT. Translated: CASRPGTGPNTIYF.

This chain connects TRBV6-6 to TRBJ1-2; TRBD1 aligns across 9 bases. CDR3 length: 14 residues. From germline, CDR1 is MNHNY and CDR2 SVGAGI (reference sequence). The V segment lost 5 bases and the J segment 4 bases; nucleotides outside the gene matches: 5. CDR3 loop: CASSMDRGTYGYTF. The CDR3 DNA is TGTGCCAGCAGTATGGACAGGGGCACCTATGGCTACACCTTC.

The sample holds one count of this clone. This chain connects TRBV12-3 or TRBV12-4 to TRBJ1-2; maybe TRBD1 (5 bases). CDR3 length: 13 residues. The V and J ends lost 2 bases and 7 bases respectively, with 11 bases between them. The CDR3 loop reads CASSLLQGSGYTF. The CDR3 DNA is TGTGCCAGCAGTTTACTTCAGGGTTCTGGCTACACCTTC.

The V call is TRBV13, the J call TRBJ1-2; no clear D gene. Germline CDR1 and CDR2: PRHDT and FYEKMQ (reference sequence). The CDR3 covers 12 residues. V was clipped by 3 bases and J by 6 bases, with 8 bases between them. The CDR3: CASSFRTDGYTF. CDR3 nucleotides: TGTGCCAGCAGCTTCAGGACGGATGGCTACACCTTC.

The chain combines TRBV30 with TRBJ1-3; TRBD1 is a possible D gene (6 bases). The CDR3 is 15 amino acids. V was cut by 2 bases and J by 4 bases, with 15 bases left in between. CDR1 and CDR2 (germline): GTSNPN, SVGIG (reference sequence). The CDR3 is CAWSPLRDNGNTIYF. Here the CDR3 DNA reads TGTGCCTGGAGTCCACTTCGGGACAACGGAAACACCATATATTTT.

The chain recombines TRBV30 with TRBJ1-2, with TRBD1 identical over 9 bases. Per the germline V gene, CDR1 is GTSNPN and CDR2 is SVGIG (reference sequence). V dropped 4 bases and J dropped 5; count of bases not matched to a gene: 11. The CDR3 runs to 15 residues. The CDR3 bases are TGTGCCTGGACCCCCGGGACAGGGAGTAGGTATGGCTACACCTTC. Protein product: CAWTPGTGSRYGYTF. The variable domain in full, with the rest retrieved from reference TRBV30 and TRBJ1-2, is SQTIHQWPATLVQPVGSPLSLECTVEGTSNPNLYWYRQAAGRGLQLLFYSVGIGQISSEVPQNLSASRPQDRQFILSSKKLLLSDSGFYLCAWTPGTGSRYGYTFGSGTRLTVV.

CDR3 loop: CASSRVRGETQYF. DNA for the CDR3: TGCGCCAGCAGCCGAGTACGGGGAGAGACCCAGTACTTC. This chain links TRBV4-3 with TRBJ2-5, with a possible D match to TRBD2 (5 bases). The V and J ends lost 4 bases and 4 bases respectively, with 10 bases between them. The CDR3 totals 13 residues. Looked up from germline, CDR1 is LGHNA and CDR2 is YSLEER.

The V and J genes are TRBV6-5 and TRBJ2-5; TRBD2 is a possible D gene (7 bases). The V gene lost 6 bases and the J gene lost 5 bases, with 16 bases spanning the gap. Germline CDR1 MNHEY, CDR2 SVGAGI. The CDR3 has 14 residues. CDR3 in amino acids: CASRMGGPRETQYF. The DNA for the CDR3 is TGTGCCAGCAGAATGGGGGGGCCTCGGGAGACCCAGTACTTC.

V and J are TRBV6-1 and TRBJ2-1; D unresolved. V lost 0 bases, J lost 1 base, and 7 bases lay in between. The CDR3 runs to 15 residues. The germline gives CDR1 MNHNS, CDR2 SASEGT. The CDR3 region is CASSEALGSYNEQFF. The CDR3 DNA follows: TGTGCCAGCAGTGAAGCGCTCGGGTCCTACAATGAGCAGTTCTTC.

The rearrangement links TRBV5-4 to TRBJ2-5; 9 nucleotides align to TRBD1. The CDR3 consists of 16 residues. Germline V gene lookup returns CDR1 SGHNT and CDR2 YYREEE (reference sequence). V was pared by 4 bases and J by 1 base, with 8 bases of the junction left unmatched. The CDR3 here is CASSPGQGPTQETQYF. The CDR3, as DNA: TGTGCCAGCAGCCCAGGACAGGGGCCGACCCAAGAGACCCAGTACTTC. The variable domain in full, with the rest retrieved from reference TRBV5-4 and TRBJ2-5, is ETGVTQSPTHLIKTRGQQVTLRCSSQSGHNTVSWYQQALGQGPQFIFQYYREEENGRGNFPPRFSGLQFPNYSSELNVNALELDDSALYLCASSPGQGPTQETQYFGPGTRLLVL.

V usage is TRBV6-5 and J usage is TRBJ2-5, with D maybe TRBD2 (5 bases). The CDR3 loop spans 14 amino acids. The V end lost 0 bases, the J end lost 5 bases, and 10 bases lay between the germline ends. Germline lookup yields CDR1 MNHEY and CDR2 SVGAGI. The CDR3, as DNA: TGTGCCAGCAGTTACTCGGGCGGGTACGAGACCCAGTACTTC. This translates into CASSYSGGYETQYF.

As regards this clone: Other nucleotide sequences in the sample specify the same CDR3. The chain is built from TRBV2 and TRBJ1-1; a possible D gene is TRBD1 (5 bases). V lost 2 bases and J 4 bases, leaving 11 bases between the germline ends. This CDR3 has 14 amino acids. Germline V gives CDR1 SNHLY, CDR2 FYNNEI. CDR3 residues: CASSESGGGTEAFF. The CDR3 region has the DNA TGTGCCAGCAGTGAATCGGGGGGTGGCACTGAAGCTTTCTTT.

The chain links TRBV5-5 to TRBJ2-7, with 8 bases matching TRBD2. CDR1 SGHKS and CDR2 YYEKEE come from the germline V gene (reference sequence). This CDR3 has 12 amino acids. Trimming removed 4 bases from V and 3 bases from J; junction bases left unmatched: 0. The CDR3 is CASSRGGYEQYF. DNA for the CDR3: TGTGCCAGCAGCCGGGGGGGCTACGAGCAGTACTTC.

The rearrangement uses TRBV5-4 and TRBJ1-2; TRBD1 might be the D (5 bases). This CDR3 spans 15 amino acids. Trimming pared 3 bases from V and 3 bases from J, leaving 15 bases between. Germline V gene sequence: CDR1 SGHNT, CDR2 YYREEE (reference sequence). The DNA for the CDR3 is TGTGCCAGCAGCTGGGTTAGGGGCACGGACTATGGCTACACCTTC. Its translation is CASSWVRGTDYGYTF.